In this sample, the clone carrying this T cell receptor beta chain is medium-sized (0.01 to 0.1%). Its antigen is unidentified. This record comes from a study of vaccination effects on CD4 cells after COVID-19. Peptide-pool stimulation followed by sequencing identified expanded antigen-specific CD4+ clonotypes in the ViraFEST assay. When around nine days of culture had elapsed, CD4+ T cells were isolated. Infection dated between March and December 2020, before the Alpha, Beta and Delta variants reached the United States. Wells each received some 2.2 million PBMC, cultured with about 9.3 IU/ml IL-2 and 8.5 to 10 ug/ml peptides. Trimming left V 2 bases short and J 0 bases short, with 11 bases between. Looked up from germline, CDR1 is GTSNPN and CDR2 is SVGIG (reference sequence). The CDR3 is made up of 15 amino acids. Profiled with immunoSEQ multiplex PCR; TCRdb holds only in-frame clones, not every one. The profile shows under 25,000 clones, 70% to 75% of them singletons.

The TCR comes from a human donor who had a prior SARS-CoV-2 infection. The chain combines TRBV30 with TRBJ1-5; TRBD1 is a possible D gene (5 bases). Specimen: CD4+ T cells from PBMCs cultured with SARS-CoV-2 spike peptides, collected before COVID-19 vaccination. The CDR3 DNA reads as TGTGCCTGGAGTATGGGGGGGAATAGCAATCAGCCCCAGCATTTT. Encoded protein: CAWSMGGNSNQPQHF.